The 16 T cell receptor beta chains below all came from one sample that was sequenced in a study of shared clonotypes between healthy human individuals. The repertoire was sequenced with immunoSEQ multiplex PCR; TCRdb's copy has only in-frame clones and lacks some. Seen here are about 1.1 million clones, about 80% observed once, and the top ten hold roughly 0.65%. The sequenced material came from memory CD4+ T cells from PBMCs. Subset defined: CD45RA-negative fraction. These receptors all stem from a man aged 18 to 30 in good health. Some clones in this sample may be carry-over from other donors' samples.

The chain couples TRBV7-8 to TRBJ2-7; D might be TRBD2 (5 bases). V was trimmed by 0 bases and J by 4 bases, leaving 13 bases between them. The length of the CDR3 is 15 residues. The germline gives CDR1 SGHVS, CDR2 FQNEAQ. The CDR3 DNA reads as TGTGCCAGCAGCTTAGCGGGAGACCAAACTTACGAGCAGTACTTC. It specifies CASSLAGDQTYEQYF.

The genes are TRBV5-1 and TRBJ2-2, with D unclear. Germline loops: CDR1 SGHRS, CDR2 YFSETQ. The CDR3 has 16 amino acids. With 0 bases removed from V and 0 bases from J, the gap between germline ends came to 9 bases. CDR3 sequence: CASSLAMAPNTGELFF. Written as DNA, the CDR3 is TGCGCCAGCAGCTTGGCTATGGCCCCGAACACCGGGGAGCTGTTTTTT.

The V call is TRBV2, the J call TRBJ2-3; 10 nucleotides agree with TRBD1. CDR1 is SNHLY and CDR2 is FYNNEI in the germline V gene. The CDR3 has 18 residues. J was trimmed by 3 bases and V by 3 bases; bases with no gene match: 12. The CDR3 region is CASSDLGQGIFGTDTQYF. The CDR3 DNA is TGTGCCAGCAGTGATCTGGGACAGGGGATTTTTGGGACAGATACGCAGTATTTT.

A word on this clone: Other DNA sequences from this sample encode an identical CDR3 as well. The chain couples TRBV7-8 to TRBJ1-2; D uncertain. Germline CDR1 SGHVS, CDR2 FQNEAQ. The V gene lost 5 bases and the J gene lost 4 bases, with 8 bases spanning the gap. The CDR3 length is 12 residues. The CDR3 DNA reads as TGTGCCAGCAGCGCCAGTGGCTATGGCTACACCTTC. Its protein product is CASSASGYGYTF.

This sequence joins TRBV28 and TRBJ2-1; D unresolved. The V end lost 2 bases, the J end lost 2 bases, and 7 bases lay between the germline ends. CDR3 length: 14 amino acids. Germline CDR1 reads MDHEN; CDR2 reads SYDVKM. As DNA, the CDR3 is TGTGCCAGCAGTTTACCTGTAACCTACAATGAGCAGTTCTTC. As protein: CASSLPVTYNEQFF.

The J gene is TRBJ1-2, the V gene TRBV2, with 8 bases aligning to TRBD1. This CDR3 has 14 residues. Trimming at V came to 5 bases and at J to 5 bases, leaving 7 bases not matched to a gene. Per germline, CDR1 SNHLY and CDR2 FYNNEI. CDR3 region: CASSSQGATYGYTF. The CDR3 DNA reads TGTGCCAGCAGTTCGCAGGGGGCCACTTATGGCTACACCTTC.

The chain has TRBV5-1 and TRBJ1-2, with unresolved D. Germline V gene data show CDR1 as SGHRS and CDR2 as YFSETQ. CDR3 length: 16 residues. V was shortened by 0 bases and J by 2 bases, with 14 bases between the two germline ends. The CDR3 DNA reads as TGCGCCAGCAGCTTGGTTCGAGGTTCTTTCAACTATGGCTACACCTTC. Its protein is CASSLVRGSFNYGYTF.

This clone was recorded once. CDR3 in amino acids: CASSAPGRGMETQYF. The CDR3 DNA follows: TGTGCCAGCAGCGCTCCGGGTAGGGGTATGGAGACCCAGTACTTC. This chain connects TRBV9 to TRBJ2-5; maybe TRBD1 (5 bases). CDR1 and CDR2 from the germline V gene are SGDLS and YYNGEE. Trimming pared 3 bases from V and 5 bases from J, leaving 17 bases between. CDR3 length: 15 amino acids.

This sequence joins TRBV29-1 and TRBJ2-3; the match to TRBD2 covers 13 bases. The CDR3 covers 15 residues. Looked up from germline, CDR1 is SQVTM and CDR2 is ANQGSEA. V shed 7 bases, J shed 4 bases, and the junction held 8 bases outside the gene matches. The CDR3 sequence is CSGRGLAGESDTQYF. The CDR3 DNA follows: TGCAGCGGCCGTGGACTAGCGGGAGAATCAGATACGCAGTATTTT.

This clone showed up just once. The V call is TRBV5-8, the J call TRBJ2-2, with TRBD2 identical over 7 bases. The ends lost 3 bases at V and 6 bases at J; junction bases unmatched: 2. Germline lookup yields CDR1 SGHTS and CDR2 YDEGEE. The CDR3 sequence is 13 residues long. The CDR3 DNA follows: TGTGCCAGCAGCTGGGGAGGGCCCGGGGAGCTGTTTTTT. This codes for CASSWGGPGELFF.

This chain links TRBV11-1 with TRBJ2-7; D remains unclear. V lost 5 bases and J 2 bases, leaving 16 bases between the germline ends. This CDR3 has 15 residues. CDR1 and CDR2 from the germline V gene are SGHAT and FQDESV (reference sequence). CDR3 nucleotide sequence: TGTGCCAGCAGCATCAGCAGGACGCCGCCCTACGAGCAGTACTTC. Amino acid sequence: CASSISRTPPYEQYF. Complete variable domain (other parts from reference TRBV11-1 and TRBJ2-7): EAEVAQSPRYKITEKSQAVAFWCDPISGHATLYWYRQILGQGPELLVQFQDESVVDDSQLPKDRFSAERLKGVDSTLKIQPAELGDSAMYLCASSISRTPPYEQYFGPGTRLTVT.

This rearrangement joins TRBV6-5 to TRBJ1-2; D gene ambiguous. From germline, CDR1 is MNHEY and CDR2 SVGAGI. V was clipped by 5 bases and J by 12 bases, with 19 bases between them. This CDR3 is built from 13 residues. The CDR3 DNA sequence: TGTGCCAGCAGTCCCACCCCAGACCGTTCTAACACCTTC. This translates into CASSPTPDRSNTF.

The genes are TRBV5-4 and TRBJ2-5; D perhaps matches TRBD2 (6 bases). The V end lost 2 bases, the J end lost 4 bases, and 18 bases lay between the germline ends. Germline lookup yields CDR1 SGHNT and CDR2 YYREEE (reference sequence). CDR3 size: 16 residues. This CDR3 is CASSFSQLGGIETQYF. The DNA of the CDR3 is TGTGCCAGCAGCTTCAGTCAATTGGGCGGGATAGAGACCCAGTACTTC.

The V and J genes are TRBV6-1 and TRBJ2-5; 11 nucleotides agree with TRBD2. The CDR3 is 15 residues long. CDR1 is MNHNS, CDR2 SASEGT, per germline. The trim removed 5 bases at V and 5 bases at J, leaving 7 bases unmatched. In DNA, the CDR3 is TGTGCCAGCAGTAACTTAGCGGGAGGGGGGGAGACCCAGTACTTC. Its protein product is CASSNLAGGGETQYF.

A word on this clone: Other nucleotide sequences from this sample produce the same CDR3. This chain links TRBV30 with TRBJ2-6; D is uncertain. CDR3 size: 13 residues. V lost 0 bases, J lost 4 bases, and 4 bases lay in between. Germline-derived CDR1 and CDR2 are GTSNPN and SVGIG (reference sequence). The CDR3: CAWSVSGANVLTF. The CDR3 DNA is TGTGCCTGGAGTGTTAGCGGGGCCAACGTCCTGACTTTC.

The CDR3 DNA sequence: TGTGCCAGCACCTACCCCGACAGCAGGTACACCATATATTTT. Encoded protein: CASTYPDSRYTIYF. This rearrangement joins TRBV6-1 to TRBJ1-3; the D gene is possibly TRBD1 (5 bases). This CDR3 comprises 14 residues. Per germline, CDR1 MNHNS and CDR2 SASEGT. V was shortened by 7 bases and J by 8 bases, with 18 bases between the two germline ends.